Given below is one T cell receptor beta chain in context. This clonotype has just a few counts. Its specific antigen is unknown. One base away there is no much larger clone; base qualities are not given. The record originates from a study of response to subunit inactivated influenza vaccine (dated by TCRdb to 2016 to 2019). Context from the whole study: Deep quantitative T cell receptor repertoire profiling was used in the study to track responses to a trivalent subunit inactivated influenza vaccine. Study-level results and caveats: The authors suggested that each seasonal influenza vaccination may recruit only a limited number of new T cells.

The CDR3 starts with the cysteine, ends with the phenylalanine, and has 15 residues. The CDR3 DNA has 45 bases and is translated from base 1. The germline V gene (reference sequence) provides CDR1 DFQATT and CDR2 SNEGSKA. V loses 1 base at its end and J loses 9 bases; junction bases beyond the gene matches: 5. The library relied on RT-PCR. TCRdb lists the instrument as Illumina HiSeq 2500. The public reads were quality trimmed at Q25 with fastp and then assembled into clones with MiXCR by TCRdb, keeping productive beta chains. Identical CDR3 protein sequences are pooled into one entry, listed with their most common genes and DNA. The sample table shows fewer than 650,000 distinct CDR3 sequences, and roughly 13% are seen once. Around 13% of the sample comes from the top ten. The time point tag for this specimen amounts to: more than 40 days after influenza vaccine administration.

This TCR was recovered from a man aged 45-65 years who received an inactivated influenza vaccine. Donor details come from another sample of the same person, matched by shared clones. The V gene is TRBV20-1 and the J gene is TRBJ1-6; TRBD1 lines up with 11 middle nucleotides. The specimen was PBMCs from blood, collected roughly 6 weeks after vaccination. The nucleotide sequence is TGCAGTGCTAGAGTGAGGGGGACAGGGGGTTCACCCCTCCACTTT. This translates into CSARVRGTGGSPLHF.